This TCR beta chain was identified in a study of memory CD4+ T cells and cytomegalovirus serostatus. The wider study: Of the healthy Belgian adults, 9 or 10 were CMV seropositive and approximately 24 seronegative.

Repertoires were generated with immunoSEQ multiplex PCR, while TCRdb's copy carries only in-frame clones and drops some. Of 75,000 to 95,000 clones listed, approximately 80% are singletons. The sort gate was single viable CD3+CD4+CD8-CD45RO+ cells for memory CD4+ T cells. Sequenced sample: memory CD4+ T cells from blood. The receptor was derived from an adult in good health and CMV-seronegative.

The CDR3 reads CASSLGSSGPYEQYF. Written as DNA, the CDR3 is TGTGCCAGCAGCTTAGGGTCCAGCGGGCCCTACGAGCAGTACTTC. The chain carries TRBV7-6 and TRBJ2-7, with D possibly matching TRBD2 (6 bases). Trimming pared 1 base from V and 2 bases from J, leaving 12 bases between. The CDR3 runs to 15 residues. The germline V gene encodes CDR1 SGHVS and CDR2 FNYEAQ.